Below are 28 T cell receptor beta chains sequenced from a single sample in a study of cytomegalovirus exposure and HLA in healthy donors (dated by TCRdb to 2015 to 2018). Library generation was performed with the immunoSEQ multiplex PCR assay. A mixture of 60 forward primers for TCR Vbeta segments and 13 reverse primers for TCR Jbeta segments was used in the multiplex PCR. Not all clones reach the TCRdb copy of this immuneACCESS table, which keeps in-frame sequences only. Checked studies attribute under half of the gap to unresolved V genes and leave the rest unexplained. The sample table records around 130,000 clones; around 77% of these occur just once. Of the sample, under 1.5% falls within the top ten clones. The sample was PBMCs. The receptor set was obtained from a man in his fifties or sixties in good health and CMV-seronegative.

J is TRBJ2-7 and V is TRBV5-1, with TRBD1 identical over 8 bases. CDR1 and CDR2 (germline): SGHRS, YFSETQ. V dropped 3 bases and J dropped 4; count of bases not matched to a gene: 18. The CDR3 covers 18 residues. The CDR3 sequence is CASSYPTTGDRDFYEQYF. The CDR3 nucleotides are TGCGCCAGCAGCTACCCAACGACAGGGGACCGTGATTTTTACGAGCAGTACTTC.

This clone showed up just once. This chain links TRBV5-1 with TRBJ2-1, with 8 bases aligning to TRBD1. The CDR3 runs to 15 residues. The junction had 2 bases not matched to a gene; V was cut back by 1 base and J by 2 bases. Germline lookup yields CDR1 SGHRS and CDR2 YFSETQ. The CDR3 loop is CASSLLDRAYNEQFF. The DNA of the CDR3 is TGCGCCAGCAGCTTGCTGGACAGGGCCTACAATGAGCAGTTCTTC.

The chain joins TRBV28 to TRBJ1-2, with D hard to call. CDR1 and CDR2 (germline): MDHEN, SYDVKM. This CDR3 has 17 residues. V was clipped by 1 base and J by 8 bases, with 23 bases between them. The CDR3 loop is CASSLFAGGSSTAGYTF. The DNA of the CDR3 is TGTGCCAGCAGTTTATTCGCAGGTGGGTCTTCCACGGCAGGCTACACCTTC.

The chain combines TRBV30 with TRBJ2-7; perhaps TRBD1 as D (5 bases). The germline CDR1 and CDR2 sequences are GTSNPN and SVGIG (reference sequence). V shed 1 base and J shed 4 bases, with 5 bases lying between them. CDR3 length: 11 amino acids. The CDR3 loop reads CAWSGQYEQYF. CDR3 DNA sequence: TGTGCCTGGAGTGGACAGTACGAGCAGTACTTC.

The CDR3 protein is CASSSDAGEKLFF. The DNA of the CDR3 is TGTGCCAGCAGCTCCGACGCGGGTGAAAAACTGTTTTTT. V is TRBV5-5 and J is TRBJ1-4; D is ambiguous. V lost 3 bases to trimming and J lost 7 bases, with 10 bases between them. The CDR3 has 13 amino acids. Germline assignment: CDR1 SGHKS and CDR2 YYEKEE (reference sequence).

This chain joins TRBV2 and TRBJ2-3; 12 bases agree with TRBD2. The V gene end was trimmed by 9 bases and the J gene end by 6 bases; junction bases not matched to a gene: 10. The CDR3 totals 15 residues. From germline, CDR1 is SNHLY and CDR2 FYNNEI. This CDR3 reads CASSPLAGGSDTQYF. The CDR3 DNA follows: TGTGCCAGTAGTCCACTAGCGGGAGGCAGCGATACGCAGTATTTT.

The chain is built from TRBV11-2 and TRBJ1-6; D call uncertain. The CDR3 runs to 12 residues. V was cut by 5 bases and J by 14 bases, with 13 bases left in between. The V gene's germline CDR1 is SGHAT and CDR2 FQNNGV. CDR3 amino acids: CASSLGYGALHF. In nucleotides, the CDR3 is TGTGCCAGCAGCCTTGGATACGGGGCCCTCCACTTT. Using reference TRBV11-2 and TRBJ1-6 for the parts outside the CDR3, the full variable domain is EAGVAQSPRYKIIEKRQSVAFWCNPISGHATLYWYQQILGQGPKLLIQFQNNGVVDDSQLPKDRFSAERLKGVDSTLKIQPAKLEDSAVYLCASSLGYGALHFGNGTRLTVT.

The rearrangement uses TRBV7-6 and TRBJ2-7; the match to TRBD2 covers 9 bases. Germline CDR1 and CDR2: SGHVS and FNYEAQ. With 0 bases clipped from V and 3 bases from J, the junction kept 3 bases outside the gene matches. The CDR3 is made up of 15 amino acids. The CDR3 is CASSLAAGGYYEQYF. The CDR3 DNA sequence: TGTGCCAGCAGCTTAGCGGCGGGAGGGTACTACGAGCAGTACTTC. Filled out from reference TRBV7-6 and TRBJ2-7, the complete variable domain reads GAGVSQSPRYKVTKRGQDVALRCDPISGHVSLYWYRQALGQGPEFLTYFNYEAQQDKSGLPNDRFSAERPEGSISTLTIQRTEQRDSAMYRCASSLAAGGYYEQYFGPGTRLTVT.

This clone was detected only a few times. This sequence joins TRBV7-8 and TRBJ1-1; 7 nucleotides match TRBD1. V lost 5 bases and J lost 6; bases outside the gene matches: 6. The CDR3 consists of 13 residues. Per germline, CDR1 SGHVS and CDR2 FQNEAQ. The CDR3 sequence: CASSLDRAAEAFF. The CDR3 DNA follows: TGTGCCAGCAGCCTAGACAGGGCCGCTGAAGCTTTCTTT.

The chain combines TRBV28 with TRBJ2-1; possibly TRBD2 for D (5 bases). The CDR3 has 15 amino acids. Trimming took off 3 bases at V and 5 bases at J, with 14 bases between the two ends. Germline V gives CDR1 MDHEN, CDR2 SYDVKM. CDR3 loop: CASSLEQAVNNEQFF. The CDR3 region has the DNA TGTGCCAGCAGTTTGGAACAAGCGGTAAACAATGAGCAGTTCTTC. The full variable domain, its missing parts supplied by reference TRBV28 and TRBJ2-1, is DVKVTQSSRYLVKRTGEKVFLECVQDMDHENMFWYRQDPGLGLRLIYFSYDVKMKEKGDIPEGYSVSREKKERFSLILESASTNQTSMYLCASSLEQAVNNEQFFGPGTRLTVL.

This clone was seen only a few times. The V and J genes are TRBV10-3 and TRBJ1-1; tentatively, D is TRBD1 (5 bases). The CDR3 has 13 amino acids. V lost 10 bases and J lost 1, with 13 bases in between. Looked up from germline, CDR1 is ENHRY and CDR2 is SYGVKD. For the CDR3, the DNA is TGTGCCAGCATCGGACAAGAGAACACTGAAGCTTTCTTT. Residues: CASIGQENTEAFF.

V and J are TRBV6-5 and TRBJ1-1, with D unclear. Germline values: CDR1 MNHEY, CDR2 SVGAGI. V was trimmed by 6 bases and J by 1 base, leaving 3 bases between them. The CDR3 has 11 amino acids. Here the CDR3 DNA reads TGTGCCAGCAGGCGGAACACTGAAGCTTTCTTT. This codes for CASRRNTEAFF.

V is TRBV19 and J is TRBJ1-1, with D possibly TRBD1 on 5 matching bases. The CDR3 totals 13 residues. Trimming took off 7 bases at V and 1 base at J, with 10 bases between the two ends. Per the germline V gene, CDR1 is LNHDA and CDR2 is SQIVND (reference sequence). This CDR3 reads CASKARANTEAFF. CDR3 coding DNA: TGTGCCAGTAAGGCCAGGGCGAACACTGAAGCTTTCTTT.

V is TRBV9 and J is TRBJ2-2; TRBD2 matches 12 bases. The germline V gene has CDR1 SGDLS and CDR2 YYNGEE. With 4 bases clipped from V and 7 bases from J, the junction kept 8 bases outside the gene matches. The CDR3 runs 16 residues. The CDR3 sequence is CASSPRLAGVGGELFF. The DNA for the CDR3 is TGTGCCAGCAGCCCGAGACTAGCGGGAGTGGGCGGGGAGCTGTTTTTT.

V is TRBV15 and J is TRBJ1-4; D call uncertain. The germline V gene has CDR1 LNHNV and CDR2 YYDKDF (reference sequence). This CDR3 comprises 15 residues. V was trimmed by 1 base and J by 8 bases, leaving 14 bases between them. CDR3 residues: CATSRAPPGREKLFF. CDR3 nucleotide sequence: TGTGCCACCAGCAGAGCTCCCCCGGGAAGGGAAAAACTGTTTTTT.

The rearrangement uses TRBV30 and TRBJ2-5; possibly TRBD1 for D (6 bases). The length of the CDR3 is 15 residues. Germline CDR1 is GTSNPN and CDR2 is SVGIG (reference sequence). Trimming took 1 base from V and 7 from J, leaving 19 bases between them. The DNA of the CDR3 is TGTGCCTGGAGTGCACCCCTGGGCAGGGGAGCGACCCAGTACTTC. Translation gives CAWSAPLGRGATQYF.

This rearrangement joins TRBV9 to TRBJ1-1, with D uncertain. The CDR3 runs to 14 residues. V gave up 0 bases and J gave up 1 base, with 7 bases separating them. Germline values: CDR1 SGDLS, CDR2 YYNGEE. DNA of the CDR3: TGTGCCAGCAGCGTAGGTACGGGGAACACTGAAGCTTTCTTT. Protein: CASSVGTGNTEAFF. Full variable domain (outside the CDR3, taken from reference TRBV9 and TRBJ1-1): DSGVTQTPKHLITATGQRVTLRCSPRSGDLSVYWYQQSLDQGLQFLIQYYNGEERAKGNILERFSAQQFPDLHSELNLSSLELGDSALYFCASSVGTGNTEAFFGQGTRLTVV.

This rearrangement joins TRBV27 to TRBJ2-7, with a weak D call TRBD1 (6 bases). Trimming removed 6 bases from V and 4 bases from J, with 22 bases in between. The length of the CDR3 is 16 residues. The germline V gene encodes CDR1 MNHEY and CDR2 SMNVEV (reference sequence). For the CDR3, the DNA is TGTGCCAGCAGCTCCTCTTGGGGGACAAATCTATACGAGCAGTACTTC. Residues: CASSSSWGTNLYEQYF.

On this clone: An end of the junction does not agree with germline; a read error may underlie this. CDR3 sequence (DNA): TGCGGCGTTGGGAACAGGACCTATGGCCCGCCCCTATCGGCCTATGGCTACACCTTC. Residues: CGVGNRTYGPPLSAYGYTF. The rearrangement uses TRBV29-1 and TRBJ1-2; D might be TRBD1 (5 bases). From germline, CDR1 is SQVTM and CDR2 ANQGSEA. This CDR3 has 19 residues.

This clone turned up a few times. V usage is TRBV5-4 and J usage is TRBJ2-1; TRBD2 agrees at 7 bases. The CDR3 loop spans 15 amino acids. In germline, CDR1 is SGHNT, CDR2 YYREEE (reference sequence). Germline trimming cut 3 bases from V and 5 bases from J; bases unmatched to any gene: 8. As DNA, the CDR3 is TGTGCCAGCAGCTCTGGACTAGACCGAGACAATGAGCAGTTCTTC. It translates to CASSSGLDRDNEQFF.

The chain employs TRBV11-2 and TRBJ2-3, with D perhaps matching TRBD2 (6 bases). Trimming took off 5 bases at V and 2 bases at J, with 17 bases between the two ends. The CDR3 consists of 16 residues. In germline, CDR1 is SGHAT, CDR2 FQNNGV. The CDR3 spells CASSLSGTAYTDTQYF. Written as DNA, the CDR3 is TGTGCCAGCAGCCTATCCGGGACTGCCTACACAGATACGCAGTATTTT. Full variable domain (rest looked up from reference TRBV11-2 and TRBJ2-3): EAGVAQSPRYKIIEKRQSVAFWCNPISGHATLYWYQQILGQGPKLLIQFQNNGVVDDSQLPKDRFSAERLKGVDSTLKIQPAKLEDSAVYLCASSLSGTAYTDTQYFGPGTRLTVL.

V gene TRBV5-1 combines with J gene TRBJ1-1; 9 positions agree with TRBD1. J was trimmed by 5 bases and V by 4 bases; bases with no gene match: 9. This CDR3 is built from 15 residues. Germline loops: CDR1 SGHRS, CDR2 YFSETQ. This chain's CDR3 is CASSTRRDRDTEAFF. The CDR3 nucleotides are TGCGCCAGCAGCACTAGGAGGGACAGGGATACTGAAGCTTTCTTT.

The DNA of the CDR3 is TGTGCCAGCAGATCCGAACGGGGGGCCTCCTACGAGCAGTACTTC. Protein product: CASRSERGASYEQYF. The chain links TRBV11-2 to TRBJ2-7, with D perhaps TRBD2 (7 bases). In germline, CDR1 is SGHAT, CDR2 FQNNGV. This CDR3 is built from 15 residues. Trimming took off 6 bases at V and 0 bases at J, with 15 bases between the two ends.

V gene TRBV29-1 combines with J gene TRBJ2-5, with 8 bases matching TRBD1. The V gene's germline CDR1 is SQVTM and CDR2 ANQGSEA. The CDR3 consists of 14 residues. The V gene end was trimmed by 3 bases and the J gene end by 4 bases; junction bases not matched to a gene: 7. The CDR3 loop is CSVDSGGAGETQYF. CDR3 nucleotide sequence: TGCAGCGTTGATTCAGGGGGCGCAGGAGAGACCCAGTACTTC.

The chain links TRBV6-6 to TRBJ2-7, with 8 bases that match TRBD1. This CDR3 is 13 amino acids long. The germline V gene has CDR1 MNHNY and CDR2 SVGAGI (reference sequence). V trimming: 5 bases; J trimming: 5 bases; junction bases outside the gene matches: 5. The DNA for the CDR3 is TGTGCCAGCAGTGAGGACAGGGAAGACGAGCAGTACTTC. Protein product: CASSEDREDEQYF.

The chain employs TRBV27 and TRBJ2-1, with D perhaps TRBD2 (6 bases). The CDR3 has 13 amino acids. Germline-derived CDR1 and CDR2 are MNHEY and SMNVEV (reference sequence). The V and J ends lost 8 bases and 2 bases respectively, with 10 bases between them. CDR3 amino acids: CASGLATYNEQFF. CDR3 DNA sequence: TGTGCCAGCGGCCTAGCGACCTACAATGAGCAGTTCTTC.

This clone is deemed medium-sized. V usage is TRBV5-1 and J usage is TRBJ2-5; 8 bases line up with TRBD1. This CDR3 is built from 13 residues. The V gene end was trimmed by 4 bases and the J gene end by 5 bases; junction bases not matched to a gene: 4. Looked up from germline, CDR1 is SGHRS and CDR2 is YFSETQ. For the CDR3, the DNA is TGCGCCAGCAGCGTAGGACAGGGTGAGACCCAGTACTTC. Its translation is CASSVGQGETQYF.

Here the CDR3 DNA reads TGTGCCAGCAGCGTTTTCGCCAGCTACAATGAGCAGTTCTTC. It codes for CASSVFASYNEQFF. The chain links TRBV11-2 to TRBJ2-1, with D uncertain. Germline CDR1 SGHAT, CDR2 FQNNGV. The CDR3 is 14 residues long. V lost 5 bases to trimming and J lost 3 bases, with 11 bases between them.